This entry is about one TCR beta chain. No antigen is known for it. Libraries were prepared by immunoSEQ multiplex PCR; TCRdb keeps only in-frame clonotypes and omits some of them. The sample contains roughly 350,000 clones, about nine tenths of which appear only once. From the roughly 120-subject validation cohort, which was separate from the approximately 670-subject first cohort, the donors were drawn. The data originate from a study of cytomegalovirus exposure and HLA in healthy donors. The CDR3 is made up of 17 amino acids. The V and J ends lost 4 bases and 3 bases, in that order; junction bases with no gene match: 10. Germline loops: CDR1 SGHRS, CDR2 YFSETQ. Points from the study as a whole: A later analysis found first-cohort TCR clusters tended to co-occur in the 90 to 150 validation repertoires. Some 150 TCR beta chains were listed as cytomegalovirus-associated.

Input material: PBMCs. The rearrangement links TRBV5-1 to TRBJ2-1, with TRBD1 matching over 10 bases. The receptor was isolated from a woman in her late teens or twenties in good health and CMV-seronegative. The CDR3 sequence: CASSIETGTGVYNEQFF. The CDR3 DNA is TGCGCCAGCAGCATAGAAACCGGGACAGGGGTCTACAATGAGCAGTTCTTC.